These T cell receptor beta chains were read from a single sample in a study of blood T cell repertoires in COVID-19. The table came from immunoSEQ multiplex PCR; TCRdb's copy has only in-frame clones and leaves some out. This table holds about 280,000 clones, 85% found once. Specimen: PBMCs or T cells enriched from blood (not recorded which). The receptors stem from a woman aged 45-60 years who had recovered from COVID-19. Each CDR3 is given with its conserved first and last residue. The D gene is left open where the match is weak. Only some rows state a clone size, as once, few, many or a class for expanded clones.

V	size	J	D	DNA	CDR3
TRBV11-3	.	TRBJ2-3	.	TGTGCCAGCAGCTTAGGGGCCGCGGGAGATACGCAGTATTTT	CASSLGAAGDTQYF
TRBV5-4	.	TRBJ1-1	.	TGTGCCAGCAGCTTGGATATTAGTGTAAACACTGAAGCTTTCTTT	CASSLDISVNTEAFF
TRBV19	.	TRBJ2-5	TRBD2	TGTGCCAGTAGTATCCAGGGAGGGGAGACCCAGTACTTC	CASSIQGGETQYF
TRBV4-1	.	TRBJ1-5	.	TGCGCCAGCAGCCAAGATGCGGCTCTGATCCAAGGGCCCCAGCATTTT	CASSQDAALIQGPQHF
TRBV19	few	TRBJ1-5	.	TGTGCCAGTAGTATCGTGCAGATCAATCAGCCCCAGCATTTT	CASSIVQINQPQHF
TRBV5-1	.	TRBJ1-6	.	TGCGCCAGCAGCTCAGGCGACACCAACTATAATTCACCCCTCCACTTT	CASSSGDTNYNSPLHF
TRBV6-5	.	TRBJ2-2	.	TGTGCCAGCATAGGAGCGAAGCCCGGGGAGCTGTTTTTT	CASIGAKPGELFF
TRBV29-1	once	TRBJ1-4	.	TGCAGCGGCCTAGAGGCAACTAATGAAAAACTGTTTTTT	CSGLEATNEKLFF
TRBV5-8	.	TRBJ2-3	TRBD2	TGTGCCAGCAGCGCCAGACTAGCGGGGACTAGCACAGATACGCAGTATTTT	CASSARLAGTSTDTQYF
TRBV7-8	.	TRBJ1-2	.	TGTGCCAGCAGCTTAGACAGGGTGAACTATGGCTACACCTTC	CASSLDRVNYGYTF
TRBV28	few	TRBJ2-2	.	TGTGCCAGCAGTTTACCTACGTGGTACACCGGGGAGCTGTTTTTT	CASSLPTWYTGELFF
TRBV11-2	.	TRBJ2-7	TRBD2	TGTGCCAGCAGCTTAGGCGGCGGCGGGGGGGCTACGTACGAGCAGTACTTC	CASSLGGGGGATYEQYF
TRBV27	.	TRBJ1-2	TRBD1	TGTGCCAGCAGTTTCACGGGACAGTATGGCTACACCTTC	CASSFTGQYGYTF
TRBV30	.	TRBJ1-5	.	TGTGCCTGGAGTGTACTGGGGGCGAAACAGCCCCAGCATTTT	CAWSVLGAKQPQHF
TRBV5-1	once	TRBJ1-2	.	TGCGCCAGCAGTTATGAGGCCGGGAAGGGTACTGGCTACACCTTC	CASSYEAGKGTGYTF
TRBV27	.	TRBJ1-3	.	TGTGCCAGCAGTACAGGGTTTGGAAACACCATATATTTT	CASSTGFGNTIYF
TRBV7-2	.	TRBJ1-2	.	TGTGCCAGCAGCTTAGAGGTGACAGTCTATGGCTACACCTTC	CASSLEVTVYGYTF
TRBV19	.	TRBJ1-3	.	TGTGCCAGTAGTAAGGAGGGCAGCCCTTCCTCTGGAAACACCATATATTTT	CASSKEGSPSSGNTIYF
TRBV3-1/TRBV3-2	.	TRBJ1-1	TRBD1	TGTGCCAGCAGCCTGAGAAGAAGCTCAGGGGGGCCTGAAGCTTTCTTT	CASSLRRSSGGPEAFF
TRBV11-2	.	TRBJ1-1	.	TGTGCCAGCAGCGTAAATCCCGGGGGGGGCACTGAAGCTTTCTTT	CASSVNPGGGTEAFF
TRBV5-1	.	TRBJ1-2	.	TGCGCCAGCAGCTTGGGGCAGGACTATGGCTACACCTTC	CASSLGQDYGYTF
TRBV4-3	.	TRBJ2-1	TRBD2	TGCGCCAGCAGCCAAGATGGTTTGGGGGGGATGAGGGAGCAGTTCTTC	CASSQDGLGGMREQFF
TRBV2	.	TRBJ2-2	.	TGTGCCACCGCGTCGGGACAGAACACCGGGGAGCTGTTTTTT	CATASGQNTGELFF